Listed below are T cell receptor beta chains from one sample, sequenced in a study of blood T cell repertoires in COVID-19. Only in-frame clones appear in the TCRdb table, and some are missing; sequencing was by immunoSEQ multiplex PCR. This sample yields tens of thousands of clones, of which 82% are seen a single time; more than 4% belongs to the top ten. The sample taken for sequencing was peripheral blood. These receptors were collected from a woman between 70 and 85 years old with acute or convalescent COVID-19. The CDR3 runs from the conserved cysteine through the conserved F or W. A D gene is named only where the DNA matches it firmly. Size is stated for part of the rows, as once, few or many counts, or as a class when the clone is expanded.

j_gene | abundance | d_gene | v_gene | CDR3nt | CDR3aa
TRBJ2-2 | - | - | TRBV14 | TGTGCCAGCAGCCCACAGGCGTACACCGGGGAGCTGTTTTTT | CASSPQAYTGELFF
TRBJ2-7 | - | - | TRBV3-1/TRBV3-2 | TGTGCCAGCAGCCCCCGCGGTAGCTTTAGCTCCTACGAGCAGTACTTC | CASSPRGSFSSYEQYF
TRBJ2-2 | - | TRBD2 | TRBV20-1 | TGCAGTGCTAGTGGGACTAGCGGGAGGGCGGCCACCGGGGAGCTGTTTTTT | CSASGTSGRAATGELFF
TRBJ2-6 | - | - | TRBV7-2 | TGTGCCAGCAGCCCCCAAGGGACACTGAGCTCTGGGGCCAACGTCCTGACTTTC | CASSPQGTLSSGANVLTF
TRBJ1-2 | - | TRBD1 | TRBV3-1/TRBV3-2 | TGTGCCAGCAGCCAACGAGGGACAGTCGGCTATGGCTACACCTTC | CASSQRGTVGYGYTF
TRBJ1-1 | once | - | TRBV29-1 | TGCAGCGAGCCTTTTGGGAGGGTGGGGACTGAAGCTTTCTTT | CSEPFGRVGTEAFF
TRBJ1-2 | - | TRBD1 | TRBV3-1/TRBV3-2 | TGTGCCAGCAGCCACTCGGGACAGGGGATTGGTGGCTACACCTTC | CASSHSGQGIGGYTF
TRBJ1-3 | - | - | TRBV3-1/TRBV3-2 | TGTGCCAGCAGCCCGAACAGTGCTGGAAACACCATATATTTT | CASSPNSAGNTIYF
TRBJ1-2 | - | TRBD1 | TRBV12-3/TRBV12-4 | TGTGCCAGCAGAGGACAGGGGTCTTATGGCTACACCTTC | CASRGQGSYGYTF
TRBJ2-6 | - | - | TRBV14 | TGTGCCAGCAGCCAAGATCCGGGGGCTGGGGCCAACGTCCTGACTTTC | CASSQDPGAGANVLTF
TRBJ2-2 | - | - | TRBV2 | TGTGCCAGCAGTGGGGAGCAAACGAACACCGGGGAGCTGTTTTTT | CASSGEQTNTGELFF
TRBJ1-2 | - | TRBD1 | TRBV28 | TGTGCCAGCACCCTAGGACAGGGGCGAAACTATGGCTACACCTTC | CASTLGQGRNYGYTF
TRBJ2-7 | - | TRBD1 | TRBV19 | TGTGCCAGTAGTTCGGGGACAGGGGGGAAAATCTCCTACGAGCAGTACTTC | CASSSGTGGKISYEQYF
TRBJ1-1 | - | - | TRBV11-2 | TGTGCCAGCAGCTTAGATTTTCGGGGATGGGGCACTGAAGCTTTCTTT | CASSLDFRGWGTEAFF
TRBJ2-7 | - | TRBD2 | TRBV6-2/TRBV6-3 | TGTGCCAGCAGTCAAGGGACTAGCGGGGGGTTCTACGAGCAGTACTTC | CASSQGTSGGFYEQYF
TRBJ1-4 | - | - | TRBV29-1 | TGCAGCGTACGCCTACTTCTGGATGAAAAACTGTTTTTT | CSVRLLLDEKLFF
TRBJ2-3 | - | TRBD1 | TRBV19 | TGTGCCAGCGCACAGGGGCAACTGACGGCCACAGATACGCAGTATTTT | CASAQGQLTATDTQYF
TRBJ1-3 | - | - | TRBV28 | TGTGCCAGCAGTTTACCCGGGACAACTGGAAACACCATATATTTT | CASSLPGTTGNTIYF
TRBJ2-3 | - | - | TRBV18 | TGTGCCAGCTCACCACCCGGGATCACAGATACGCAGTATTTT | CASSPPGITDTQYF
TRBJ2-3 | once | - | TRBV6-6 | TGTGCCAGCGTTCTAGCGAGAAACACAGATACGCAGTATTTT | CASVLARNTDTQYF
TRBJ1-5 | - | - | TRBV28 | TGTGCCAGCACCCGGGACATTAGCAATCAGCCCCAGCATTTT | CASTRDISNQPQHF
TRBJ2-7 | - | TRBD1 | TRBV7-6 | TGTGCCAGCAGCTCGGGGACAGCCCTGTCCTACGAGCAGTACTTC | CASSSGTALSYEQYF
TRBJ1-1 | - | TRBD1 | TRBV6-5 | TGTGCCAGCAGTTCTTGGACAGGGGCTCTTTTCTTT | CASSSWTGALFF
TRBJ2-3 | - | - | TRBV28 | TGTGCCAGCAGATCTTACCTGAGCGGGTCTACGCAGTATTTT | CASRSYLSGSTQYF
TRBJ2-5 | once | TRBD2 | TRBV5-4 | TGTGCCAGCAGGGGCCAGGGAACTAGCGGGATGGGTTGGAAAGAGACCCAGTACTTC | CASRGQGTSGMGWKETQYF
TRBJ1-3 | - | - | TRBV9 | TGTGCCAGCAGCGTAGTAGGGAGCTCTGGAAACACCATATATTTT | CASSVVGSSGNTIYF
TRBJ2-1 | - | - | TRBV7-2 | TGTGCCAGCAGCTTAGTTCAGGAATACAATGAGCAGTTCTTC | CASSLVQEYNEQFF
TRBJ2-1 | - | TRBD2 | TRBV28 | TGTGCCAGCAGGCCGGGAGGGATGGGCAATGAGCAGTTCTTC | CASRPGGMGNEQFF
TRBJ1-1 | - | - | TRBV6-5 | TGTGCCAGCAGTTTTGCTTGGAGTACTGAAGCTTTCTTT | CASSFAWSTEAFF
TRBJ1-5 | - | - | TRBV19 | TGTGCCAGTACGGTGGGCAGGAAGGGCAATCAGCCCCAGCATTTT | CASTVGRKGNQPQHF
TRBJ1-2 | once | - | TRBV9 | TGTGCCAGCAGCGTAGATCAGGGGATCGGCTACACCTTC | CASSVDQGIGYTF
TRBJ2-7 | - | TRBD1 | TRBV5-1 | TGCGCCAGCAGCGCCCGGGACAGGGGAAGGTCTATAACCTACGAGCAGTACTTC | CASSARDRGRSITYEQYF
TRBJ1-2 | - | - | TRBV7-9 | TGTGCCAGCAGCTTACGGACAGACAGATATGGCTACACCTTC | CASSLRTDRYGYTF
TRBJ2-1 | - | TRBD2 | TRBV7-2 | TGTGCCAGCAGCTTAGGGGCGGGAGTCACCTACAATGAGCAGTTCTTC | CASSLGAGVTYNEQFF
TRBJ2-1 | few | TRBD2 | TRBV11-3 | TGTGCCAGCACCCCAGCGGGGGGAGCCTACAATGAGCAGTTCTTC | CASTPAGGAYNEQFF
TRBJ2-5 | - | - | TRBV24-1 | TGTGCCACCAGTGATCCTGCGGGGTTCCAAGAGACCCAGTACTTC | CATSDPAGFQETQYF
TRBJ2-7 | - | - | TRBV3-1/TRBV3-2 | TGTGCCAGCAGCCAAACAGGGAACTACGAGCAGTACTTC | CASSQTGNYEQYF
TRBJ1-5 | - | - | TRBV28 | TGTGCCAGCACCAAAAACCAGGGTAATCAGCCCCAGCATTTT | CASTKNQGNQPQHF
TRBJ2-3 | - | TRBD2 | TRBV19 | TGTGCCAGCTCCCGGACTAGCGGACTCGATACGCAGTATTTT | CASSRTSGLDTQYF
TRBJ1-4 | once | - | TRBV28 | TGTGCCAGCAGCCTCGGGGGGGGGAATGAAAAACTGTTTTTT | CASSLGGGNEKLFF
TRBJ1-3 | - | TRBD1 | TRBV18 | TGTGCCAGCTCACCGACGGGGACAGCCTCTGGAAACACCATATATTTT | CASSPTGTASGNTIYF
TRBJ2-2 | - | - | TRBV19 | TGTGCCAGTAGTATAGTCAGCGGGAACACCGGGGAGCTGTTTTTT | CASSIVSGNTGELFF
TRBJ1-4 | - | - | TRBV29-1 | TGCAGCGCCCAGGGGAAAGTCAGTGAAAAACTGTTTTTT | CSAQGKVSEKLFF
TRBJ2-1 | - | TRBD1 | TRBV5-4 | TGTGCCAGCAGCGGGACCGGGACAGCCGACAATGAGCAGTTCTTC | CASSGTGTADNEQFF